Presented here are 21 T cell receptor beta chains from one specimen sequenced in a study of T cell responses to AZD1222 COVID-19 vaccine. The table came from immunoSEQ multiplex PCR; TCRdb's copy has only in-frame clones and leaves some out. The table records approximately 160,000 clones, around 90% of them present only once. The input for sequencing was peripheral blood, taken on day 0 of AZD1222 vaccination. These receptor sequences come from an adult in good health.

The V and J genes are TRBV3-1 (or the pseudogene TRBV3-2) and TRBJ2-1, with a weak D call TRBD2 (6 bases). The CDR3 runs 12 residues. CDR1 is LGHDT and CDR2 is YNNKEL in the germline V gene (reference sequence). Trimming pared 9 bases from V and 6 bases from J, leaving 12 bases between. CDR3 coding DNA: TGTGCCAGTTCGCGACTAGTCAATGAGCAGTTCTTC. Translated, it gives CASSRLVNEQFF.

V usage is TRBV19 and J usage is TRBJ1-1; tentative D call: TRBD1 (6 bases). This CDR3 region has 16 residues. CDR1 and CDR2 from the germline V gene are LNHDA and SQIVND (reference sequence). Trimming pared 6 bases from V and 3 bases from J, leaving 20 bases between. As DNA, the CDR3 is TGTGCCAGTAGGGTCCGGGGGGCGCATCTCTACACTGAAGCTTTCTTT. Protein: CASRVRGAHLYTEAFF. Supplemented by reference TRBV19 and TRBJ1-1, the full variable domain reads DGGITQSPKYLFRKEGQNVTLSCEQNLNHDAMYWYRQDPGQGLRLIYYSQIVNDFQKGDIAEGYSVSREKKESFPLTVTSAQKNPTAFYLCASRVRGAHLYTEAFFGQGTRLTVV.

This chain joins TRBV7-3 and TRBJ2-1, with 14 bases that match TRBD2. J was trimmed by 9 bases and V by 5 bases; bases with no gene match: 3. Germline CDR1 is SGHTA and CDR2 is FQGTGA. The CDR3 length is 14 residues. CDR3 bases: TGTGCCAGCAGCCCGGGACTAGCGGGAGCTGAGCAGTTCTTC. Encoded protein: CASSPGLAGAEQFF.

This clone was counted once. The chain joins TRBV24-1 to TRBJ2-1; 8 bases line up with TRBD1. The germline gives CDR1 KGHDR, CDR2 SFDVKD. The CDR3 has 13 amino acids. Losses at the gene ends were 6 bases for V and 7 bases for J; bases not matched to a gene: 4. The CDR3 DNA is TGTGCCACCAGTATGGACAGGGCGAATGAGCAGTTCTTC. This translates into CATSMDRANEQFF.

This clone was counted only a few times. The genes are TRBV10-1 and TRBJ2-5, with unresolved D. This CDR3 region has 13 residues. The V end was cut by 2 bases, the J end by 5 bases, with 9 bases between. The germline gives CDR1 WNHNN, CDR2 SYGVQD (reference sequence). CDR3 residues: CASSEDLGETQYF. The CDR3 coding sequence is TGCGCCAGCAGTGAGGACCTAGGGGAGACCCAGTACTTC.

The V gene is TRBV29-1, the J gene TRBJ1-1, with TRBD1 matching over 8 bases. The trim removed 5 bases at V and 5 bases at J, leaving 10 bases unmatched. Germline V gives CDR1 SQVTM, CDR2 ANQGSEA. The CDR3 contains 14 residues. The CDR3 nucleotides are TGCAGCGTTCTTCGACAGGGGCGGTTAACTGAAGCTTTCTTT. Protein: CSVLRQGRLTEAFF.

The rearrangement joins TRBV4-3 to TRBJ1-1; D possibly corresponds to TRBD1 (6 bases). V was cut by 11 bases and J by 5 bases, with 12 bases left in between. Germline V gene lookup returns CDR1 LGHNA and CDR2 YSLEER. CDR3 size: 11 residues. The CDR3 region is CASGARTEAFF. CDR3 nucleotide sequence: TGCGCCTCAGGGGCGAGAACTGAAGCTTTCTTT.

The V and J genes are TRBV9 and TRBJ2-1; D possibly uses TRBD1 or TRBD2 (5 bases each). The CDR3 spans 16 residues. Looked up from germline, CDR1 is SGDLS and CDR2 is YYNGEE. Trimming pared 0 bases from V and 5 bases from J, leaving 15 bases between. CDR3 loop: CASSVVGDFGNNEQFF. Here the CDR3 DNA reads TGTGCCAGCAGCGTAGTGGGGGATTTCGGCAACAATGAGCAGTTCTTC.

The sample holds one count of this clone. This chain uses TRBV5-5 with TRBJ2-6; D is ambiguous. CDR1 is SGHKS and CDR2 is YYEKEE in the germline V gene (reference sequence). This CDR3 has 18 amino acids. V shed 0 bases and J shed 0 bases, with 13 bases lying between them. The CDR3 here is CASSLEVQPGSGANVLTF. CDR3 coding DNA: TGTGCCAGCAGCTTGGAGGTACAGCCGGGCTCTGGGGCCAACGTCCTGACTTTC. Combining the CDR3 with reference TRBV5-5 and TRBJ2-6 gives the whole variable domain DAGVTQSPTHLIKTRGQQVTLRCSPISGHKSVSWYQQVLGQGPQFIFQYYEKEERGRGNFPDRFSARQFPNYSSELNVNALLLGDSALYLCASSLEVQPGSGANVLTFGAGSRLTVL.

The chain is built from TRBV6-2 or TRBV6-3 and TRBJ2-7; D is possibly TRBD1 or TRBD2 (5 bases each). V was pared by 3 bases and J by 1 base, with 13 bases between. The V gene's germline CDR1 is MNHEY and CDR2 SVGEGT. The CDR3 loop spans 15 amino acids. In DNA form, the CDR3 reads TGTGCCAGCAGTTATTGGGGGACGGCGTCCTACGAGCAGTACTTC. Amino acids: CASSYWGTASYEQYF.

This chain uses TRBV6-5 with TRBJ1-1, with a possible D match to TRBD1 (5 bases). CDR1 is MNHEY and CDR2 is SVGAGI in the germline V gene. This CDR3 spans 14 amino acids. V lost 6 bases, J lost 5 bases, and 16 bases lay in between. The CDR3, as DNA: TGTGCCAGCAGCCGGGTCCTTAGGGGTACTGAAGCTTTCTTT. Residues: CASSRVLRGTEAFF.

The J gene is TRBJ2-1, the V gene TRBV6-1, with D hard to call. The V and J ends lost 2 bases and 8 bases respectively, with 19 bases between them. The CDR3 is made up of 16 amino acids. CDR1 and CDR2 from the germline V gene are MNHNS and SASEGT. In DNA form, the CDR3 reads TGTGCCAGCAGTGAATCCAGGATGGGGTGGGGTCATGAGCAGTTCTTC. Encoded protein: CASSESRMGWGHEQFF.

The chain employs TRBV3-1 (or the pseudogene TRBV3-2) and TRBJ2-7; 8 bases match TRBD1. V lost 5 bases and J lost 2; bases outside the gene matches: 8. Germline loops: CDR1 LGHDT, CDR2 YNNKEL (reference sequence). The CDR3 extends over 15 amino acids. This CDR3 is CASSSPRTGPYEQYF. The CDR3 DNA follows: TGTGCCAGCAGCTCACCTCGGACAGGGCCCTACGAGCAGTACTTC.

The rearrangement links TRBV27 to TRBJ2-5; the D is unclear. Trimming took 3 bases from V and 4 from J, leaving 9 bases between them. The CDR3 contains 13 residues. In germline, CDR1 is MNHEY, CDR2 SMNVEV (reference sequence). CDR3 coding DNA: TGTGCCAGCAGTTTCCGGTTTGCAGAGACCCAGTACTTC. Its translation is CASSFRFAETQYF.

This clone was recorded once. Written as DNA, the CDR3 is TGCAGCGTGGGACAGGGGGCCAATGAGCAGTTCTTC. It translates to CSVGQGANEQFF. The chain is built from TRBV29-1 and TRBJ2-1, with 12 bases lining up with TRBD1. The V segment lost 6 bases and the J segment 6 bases; nucleotides outside the gene matches: 0. The germline V gene has CDR1 SQVTM and CDR2 ANQGSEA. This CDR3 comprises 12 residues.

V is TRBV28 and J is TRBJ1-1; D not resolved. Germline CDR1 reads MDHEN; CDR2 reads SYDVKM. The CDR3 contains 11 residues. V was shortened by 10 bases and J by 1 base, with 7 bases between the two germline ends. CDR3 coding DNA: TGTGCCACCACAGAGAACACTGAAGCTTTCTTT. Translating it yields CATTENTEAFF.

The genes are TRBV11-1 and TRBJ2-1; 9 bases map to TRBD2. Germline V gene sequence: CDR1 SGHAT, CDR2 FQDESV (reference sequence). The CDR3 contains 16 residues. J gave up 1 base and V 4 bases, and 5 bases lay outside the gene matches. CDR3 coding DNA: TGTGCCAGCAGCTACAGACTAGCGGAGTCCTACAATGAGCAGTTCTTC. Amino acids: CASSYRLAESYNEQFF.

The V and J genes are TRBV7-6 and TRBJ2-2, with D unclear. Germline V lookup: CDR1 SGHVS, CDR2 FNYEAQ. The CDR3 loop spans 15 amino acids. The ends were cut back, 6 bases at V and 4 bases at J, with 15 bases in the middle. This chain's CDR3 is CASRGGSLVTGELFF. In DNA, the CDR3 is TGTGCCAGCAGGGGCGGTTCGCTGGTCACCGGGGAGCTGTTTTTT. The entire variable domain, with the rest obtained from reference TRBV7-6 and TRBJ2-2, is as follows: GAGVSQSPRYKVTKRGQDVALRCDPISGHVSLYWYRQALGQGPEFLTYFNYEAQQDKSGLPNDRFSAERPEGSISTLTIQRTEQRDSAMYRCASRGGSLVTGELFFGEGSRLTVL.

The CDR3 sequence is CASQRGTGFHEQYF. In DNA form, the CDR3 reads TGTGCCAGCCAAAGGGGGACAGGGTTCCACGAGCAGTACTTC. The chain combines TRBV2 with TRBJ2-7; TRBD1 aligns across 9 bases. The CDR3 has 14 amino acids. V was pared by 8 bases and J by 5 bases, with 10 bases of the junction left unmatched. Germline V gives CDR1 SNHLY, CDR2 FYNNEI.

The genes are TRBV28 and TRBJ2-3; D could derive from TRBD1 or TRBD2 (5 bases each). Germline V gives CDR1 MDHEN, CDR2 SYDVKM. Deletions cut 6 bases from V and 6 bases from J, with 19 bases between. CDR3 length: 15 amino acids. The CDR3 is CASRSPVVGTDTQYF. The CDR3 coding sequence is TGTGCCAGCAGGTCCCCGGTGGTTGGGACCGATACGCAGTATTTT.

The genes are TRBV29-1 and TRBJ1-2, with D possibly matching TRBD1 (6 bases). Trimming cost V 4 bases and J 5 bases, with 14 bases left between them. The CDR3 runs 13 residues. Germline loops: CDR1 SQVTM, CDR2 ANQGSEA. The CDR3 DNA reads TGCAGCGTTGCTGACAGGTTGGGATATGGCTACACCTTC. It is translated as CSVADRLGYGYTF.